This T cell receptor (beta chain) was captured in a study of T-cell reconstitution after alpha-beta-depleted transplantation in children. Whole-study findings and limits: Fresh T-cell production supplied most of the T-cell counts and diversity seen one year after transplant.

This clonotype appeared many times. As yet, its antigen is unknown. The library targeted TCRbeta and was prepared with unique molecular identifiers. TCRdb itself ran the PCR reads through MiXCR, one entry per CDR3 protein. The table records some 300,000 distinct CDR3 sequences, about a tenth of them present only once. Germline lookup yields CDR1 SGHRS and CDR2 YFSETQ. Trimming took off 2 bases at V and 5 bases at J, with 8 bases between the two ends. This CDR3 has 12 amino acids. This receptor was taken from a boy younger than two with acute myeloid leukemia, due to receive a stem cell transplant. V gene TRBV5-1 combines with J gene TRBJ2-7; D call uncertain. Sequenced here: PBMCs, sampled before TCRalphabeta/CD19-depleted stem cell transplant. CDR3 sequence (DNA): TGCGCCAGCAGCTTAAGTCCCCACGAGCAGTACTTC. It is translated as CASSLSPHEQYF.